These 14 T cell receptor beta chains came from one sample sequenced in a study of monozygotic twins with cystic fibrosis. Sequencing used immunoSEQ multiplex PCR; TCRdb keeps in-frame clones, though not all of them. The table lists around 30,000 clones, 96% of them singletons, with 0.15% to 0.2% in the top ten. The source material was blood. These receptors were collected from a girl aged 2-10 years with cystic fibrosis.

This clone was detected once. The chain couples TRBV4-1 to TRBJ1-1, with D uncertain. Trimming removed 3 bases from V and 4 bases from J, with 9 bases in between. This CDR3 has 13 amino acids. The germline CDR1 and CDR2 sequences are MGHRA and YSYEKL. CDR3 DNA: TGCGCCAGCAGCCACGTGAGGAGCACTGAAGCTTTCTTT. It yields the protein CASSHVRSTEAFF.

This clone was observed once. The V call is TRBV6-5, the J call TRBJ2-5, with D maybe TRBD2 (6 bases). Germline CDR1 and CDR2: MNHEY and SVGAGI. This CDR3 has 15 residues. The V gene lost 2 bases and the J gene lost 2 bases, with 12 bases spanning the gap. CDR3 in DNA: TGTGCCAGCAGTTACCAGGGACGGGAGCAAGAGACCCAGTACTTC. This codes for CASSYQGREQETQYF.

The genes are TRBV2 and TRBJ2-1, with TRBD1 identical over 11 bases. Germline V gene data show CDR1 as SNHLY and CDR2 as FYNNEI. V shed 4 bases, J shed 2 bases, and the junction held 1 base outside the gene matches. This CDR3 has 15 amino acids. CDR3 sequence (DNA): TGTGCCAGCAGTGGGACAGGGGGCGCCTACAATGAGCAGTTCTTC. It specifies CASSGTGGAYNEQFF.

CDR3 residues: CASSLYRGDEQFF. The DNA of the CDR3 is TGTGCCAGCAGCCTATACAGGGGCGATGAGCAGTTCTTC. The chain recombines TRBV6-1 with TRBJ2-1; TRBD1 matches at 7 bases. The CDR3 sequence is 13 residues long. V was pared by 6 bases and J by 8 bases, with 7 bases of the junction left unmatched. The germline V gene encodes CDR1 MNHNS and CDR2 SASEGT.

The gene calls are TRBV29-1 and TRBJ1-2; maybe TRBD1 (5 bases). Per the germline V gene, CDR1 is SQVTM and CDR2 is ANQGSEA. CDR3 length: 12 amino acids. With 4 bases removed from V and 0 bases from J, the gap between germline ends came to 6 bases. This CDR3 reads CSVGTPNYGYTF. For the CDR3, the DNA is TGCAGCGTTGGGACACCTAACTATGGCTACACCTTC.

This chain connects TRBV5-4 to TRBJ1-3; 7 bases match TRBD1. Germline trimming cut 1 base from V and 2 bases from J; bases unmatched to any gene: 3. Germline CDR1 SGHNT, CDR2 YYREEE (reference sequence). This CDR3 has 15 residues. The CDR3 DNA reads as TGTGCCAGCAGCTTGTCAGGGGGTACTGGAAACACCATATATTTT. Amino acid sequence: CASSLSGGTGNTIYF.

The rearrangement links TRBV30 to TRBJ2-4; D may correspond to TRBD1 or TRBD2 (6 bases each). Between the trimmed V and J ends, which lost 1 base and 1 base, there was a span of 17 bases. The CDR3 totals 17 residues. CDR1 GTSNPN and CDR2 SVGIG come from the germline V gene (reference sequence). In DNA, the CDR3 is TGTGCCTGGAGTGAGGGGGAGGCCTTCGGGGCCAAAAACATTCAGTACTTC. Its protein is CAWSEGEAFGAKNIQYF.

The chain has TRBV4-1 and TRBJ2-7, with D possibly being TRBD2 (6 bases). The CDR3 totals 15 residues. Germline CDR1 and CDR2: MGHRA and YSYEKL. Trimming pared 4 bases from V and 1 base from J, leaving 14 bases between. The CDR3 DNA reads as TGCGCCAGCAGCCGCACCGGGACTGAATCCTACGAGCAGTACTTC. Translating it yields CASSRTGTESYEQYF.

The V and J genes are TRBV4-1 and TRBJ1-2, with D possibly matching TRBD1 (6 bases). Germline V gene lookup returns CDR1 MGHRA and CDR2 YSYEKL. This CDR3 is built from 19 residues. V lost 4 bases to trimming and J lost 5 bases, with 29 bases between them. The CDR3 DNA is TGCGCCAGCAGCCTACCGTCCCCCAGATCCGGAGGGACAAATTATGGCTACACCTTC. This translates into CASSLPSPRSGGTNYGYTF.

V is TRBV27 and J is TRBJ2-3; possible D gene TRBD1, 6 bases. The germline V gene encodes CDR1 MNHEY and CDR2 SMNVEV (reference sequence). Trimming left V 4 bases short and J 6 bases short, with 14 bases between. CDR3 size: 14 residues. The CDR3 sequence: CASSWTAGADTQYF. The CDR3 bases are TGTGCCAGCAGTTGGACAGCAGGGGCCGATACGCAGTATTTT.

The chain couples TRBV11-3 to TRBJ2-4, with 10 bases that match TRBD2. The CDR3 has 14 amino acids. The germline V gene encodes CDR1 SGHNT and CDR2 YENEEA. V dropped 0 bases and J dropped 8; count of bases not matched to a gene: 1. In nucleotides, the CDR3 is TGTGCCAGCAGCTTAGATGGGACTAGCGACATTCAGTACTTC. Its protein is CASSLDGTSDIQYF.

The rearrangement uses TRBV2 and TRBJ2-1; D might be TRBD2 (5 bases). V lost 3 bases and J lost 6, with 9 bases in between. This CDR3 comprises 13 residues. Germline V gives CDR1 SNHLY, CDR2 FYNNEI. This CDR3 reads CASSDAGVNEQFF. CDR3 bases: TGTGCCAGCAGTGACGCGGGTGTCAATGAGCAGTTCTTC. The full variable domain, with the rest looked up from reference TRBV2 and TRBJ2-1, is EPEVTQTPSHQVTQMGQEVILRCVPISNHLYFYWYRQILGQKVEFLVSFYNNEISEKSEIFDDQFSVERPDGSNFTLKIRSTKLEDSAMYFCASSDAGVNEQFFGPGTRLTVL.

The CDR3 DNA reads TGTGCCTGGAGCCGAAGAGGGGGAGACAGGACGCGAGCTTTCTTT. Translating gives CAWSRRGGDRTRAFF. V gene TRBV30 combines with J gene TRBJ1-1; D perhaps matches TRBD1 (6 bases). V was trimmed by 3 bases and J by 10 bases, leaving 24 bases between them. CDR3 length equals 15 residues. Germline CDR1 and CDR2: GTSNPN and SVGIG (reference sequence).

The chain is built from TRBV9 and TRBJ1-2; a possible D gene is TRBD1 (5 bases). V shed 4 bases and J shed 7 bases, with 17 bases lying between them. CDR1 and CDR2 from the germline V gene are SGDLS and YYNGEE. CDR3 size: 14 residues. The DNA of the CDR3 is TGTGCCAGCAGCCGTCGGGGGTACGATGGTGGCTACACCTTC. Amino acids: CASSRRGYDGGYTF.